These 24 T cell receptor beta chains came from one sample sequenced in a study of CD8+ T cells in alopecia areata. Sorting relied on CD4, CD8alpha, NKG2D, NKG2ACE and other markers applied to pooled cutaneous lymph node cells. Sequencing used cDNA as its template, made by extracting RNA and reverse transcribing it. Profiling relied on immunoSEQ multiplex PCR, and the TCRdb table lists in-frame clones only, not all of them. This sample has about 270,000 clones, each found more than once. The sample was CD4+ T cells sorted from a lymph node. The receptor set was obtained from a C3H/HeJ mouse with alopecia areata. Strain MHC haplotype: H2-k.

Turning to this clone: Here the gene names and germline are mouse. The missing CDR3 end, 4 residues past where the read stops, is filled in from the germline J gene. This sequence joins TRBV14 and TRBJ2-1; TRBD2 is a possible D gene (7 bases). This CDR3 contains 13 residues. Germline CDR1 SGHDT, CDR2 FRDEAV. The DNA read from the CDR3 is TGTGCCAGCAGCCCGGGGGGCGGGACT. Protein product: CASSPGGGT. The full-length CDR3 reads as CASSPGGGTEQFF.

This clone came up a few times. The germline and genes are mouse ones. The CDR3 end lies 4 residues beyond the end of the read and is filled in from the germline J gene. The J gene is TRBJ2-2, the V gene TRBV13-2; 9 positions agree with TRBD2. CDR1 and CDR2 from the germline V gene are NNHNN and SYGAGS (reference sequence). This CDR3 comprises 16 residues. V was clipped by 0 bases and J by 3 bases; unmatched bases: 3. The sequenced part of the CDR3 DNA is TGTGCCAGCGGTGATGCCTGGGGGGGGGACACCGGG. It specifies CASGDAWGGDTG. The entire CDR3 sequence reads CASGDAWGGDTGQLYF.

To note about this clone: Gene names are the mouse ones. The read terminates 3 residues before the CDR3 end, so the remaining end is supplied by the germline J gene. J is TRBJ1-6 and V is TRBV19; D is possibly TRBD1 (5 bases). TRBJ1-6 has ORF status, its function being uncertain. The V gene's germline CDR1 is FNHDT and CDR2 SITEND (reference sequence). The CDR3 sequence is 15 residues long. V lost 4 bases to trimming and J lost 4 bases, with 12 bases between them. CDR3 residues: CASSSGQPYNSPLYF. The CDR3 bases that were read are TGTGCCAGCAGTTCCGGACAACCTTATAATTCGCCC.

This clone was picked up a small number of times. Gene and germline names: mouse. With the read ending 4 residues before the CDR3 end, the germline J gene is used to fill in that end. The rearrangement uses TRBV1 and TRBJ2-7; 8 bases fit TRBD1. Germline CDR1 reads NSQYPW; CDR2 reads LRSPGD (reference sequence). CDR3 size: 13 residues. The sequenced part of the CDR3 DNA is TGCACCTGCAGGGACAGGGATGTCGAT. Its protein is CTCRDRDVD. The entire CDR3 reads CTCRDRDVDEQYF.

This clone came up many times. The genes and germline here are from mouse. The CDR3 end lies 4 residues beyond the end of the read and is filled in from the germline J gene. Other nucleotide sequences in the sample specify the same CDR3. The gene calls are TRBV5 and TRBJ2-3; 10 nucleotides align to TRBD2. With 2 bases clipped from V and 1 base from J, the junction kept 3 bases outside the gene matches. The length of the CDR3 is 16 residues. Germline V gives CDR1 LGHNA, CDR2 YNLKQL (reference sequence). CDR3 loop: CASSQLGGRGAETLYF. The CDR3 bases that were read are TGTGCCAGCAGCCAACTGGGGGGGCGCGGTGCAGAA.

A note on this clone: Gene names are the mouse ones. The DNA ends 4 residues before the CDR3 does, and the rest of the CDR3 is filled in from the germline J gene. Other DNA sequences in this specimen translate into the identical CDR3. The V call is TRBV13-3, the J call TRBJ2-5, with TRBD2 matching over 11 bases. In germline, CDR1 is NNHDY, CDR2 SYVADS. The CDR3 has 14 residues. CDR3 protein: CASSRLGGEDTQYF. CDR3 DNA (partial): TGTGCCAGCAGTCGACTGGGGGGGGAAGAC.

With respect to this clone: Mouse gene names and germline throughout. CDR3 bases read: TGCACCTGCAGTGACTGGGATTTTCAAAAC. Translation: CTCSDWDFQN. The whole CDR3 protein is CTCSDWDFQNTLYF. The chain couples TRBV1 to TRBJ2-4; tentatively, D is TRBD2 (6 bases). The read falls 4 residues short of the CDR3 end, and the missing part is taken from the germline J gene. V lost 4 bases to trimming and J lost 2 bases, with 10 bases between them. The CDR3 spans 14 residues. Germline V gives CDR1 NSQYPW, CDR2 LRSPGD (reference sequence).

As concerns this clone: The gene symbols are mouse symbols. Sequencing ends 4 residues short of the CDR3 end; the germline J gene provides the rest. The chain employs TRBV19 and TRBJ1-1; no firm D call. Per the germline V gene, CDR1 is FNHDT and CDR2 is SITEND (reference sequence). The length of the CDR3 is 10 residues. The CDR3 region is CASRWGEVFF. The sequenced part of the CDR3 DNA is TGTGCCAGCAGGTGGGGA.

Notes on this clone: Genes here carry mouse names. The read terminates 4 residues ahead of where the CDR3 ends, so the germline J gene completes it. This chain connects TRBV13-3 to TRBJ2-3; 10 positions agree with TRBD2. From germline, CDR1 is NNHDY and CDR2 SYVADS. Trimming cost V 3 bases and J 0 bases; bases outside gene matches: 4. The CDR3 contains 16 residues. CDR3 in amino acids: CASSAGTGASAETLYF. The CDR3 bases that were read are TGTGCCAGCAGTGCCGGGACTGGGGCTAGTGCAGAA.

In its sample, this clone was seen a few times. The gene symbols are mouse symbols. Coverage ceases 3 residues before the CDR3 finishes, and the germline J gene fills in the end. The rearrangement links TRBV19 to TRBJ1-6, with TRBD1 identical over 12 bases. TRBJ1-6 has ORF status, its function being uncertain. Unmatched junction bases numbered 2, after V lost 2 bases and J lost 5 bases. This CDR3 contains 16 residues. Germline CDR1 FNHDT, CDR2 SITEND (reference sequence). The CDR3 bases that were read are TGTGCCAGCAGTATGAGGGACAGGGGGCATAATTCGCCC. It encodes CASSMRDRGHNSP. The CDR3 as a whole reads CASSMRDRGHNSPLYF.

Turning to this clone: Gene labels here are mouse ones. Read coverage stops 4 residues before the CDR3 terminus; the germline J gene supplies the remainder. The chain joins TRBV1 to TRBJ1-2; D gene unclear. V shed 0 bases and J shed 0 bases, with 8 bases lying between them. Germline V CDR1 and CDR2: NSQYPW, LRSPGD (reference sequence). CDR3 length equals 15 residues. CDR3: CTCSADWGTNSDYTF. The covered CDR3 bases are TGCACCTGCAGTGCAGATTGGGGAACAAACTCC.

About this clone: Germline and genes: mouse. This CDR3 reads CASSVGLLNTLYF. The CDR3 DNA, read in part, is TGTGCCAGCAGTGTGGGACTTTTAAAC. This rearrangement joins TRBV13-3 to TRBJ2-4, with TRBD2 as a possible D gene (6 bases). Coverage ceases 4 residues before the CDR3 finishes, and the germline J gene fills in the end. CDR3 length equals 13 residues. Germline V gene lookup returns CDR1 NNHDY and CDR2 SYVADS.

This clone was seen a few times. Mouse names are used for the genes. The CDR3 goes on 4 residues after the read ends, and that part is filled in from the germline J gene. J is TRBJ2-4 and V is TRBV13-1, with TRBD1 identical over 7 bases. Per the germline V gene, CDR1 is NSHNY and CDR2 is SYGAGN. This CDR3 is built from 17 residues. After removal of 1 base from V and 0 bases from J, the junction contained 8 bases not matched to a gene. CDR3 residues: CASSDPGQQNSQNTLYF. The DNA read from the CDR3 is TGTGCCAGCAGTGATCCGGGACAGCAAAATAGTCAAAAC.

This clone occurred a few times. The genes are named according to mouse. Coverage ceases 4 residues before the CDR3 finishes, and the germline J gene fills in the end. The chain uses TRBV17 and TRBJ2-7, with 9 nucleotides matching TRBD2. CDR3 length equals 15 residues. The V gene's germline CDR1 is MNHDT and CDR2 YYDKIL. The covered CDR3 bases are TGTGCTAGCAGGGGAGAACTGGGGGGATTTGAT. Translating gives CASRGELGGFD. Given in full, the CDR3 is CASRGELGGFDEQYF.

This clone has more than one count but fewer than ten. Genes and germline come from the mouse. The read is 4 residues too short to cover the CDR3 end, so that end is filled in from the germline J gene. The chain has TRBV13-1 and TRBJ1-2, with TRBD1 identical over 11 bases. The trim removed 2 bases at V and 1 base at J, leaving 4 bases unmatched. The CDR3 is made up of 16 amino acids. The germline CDR1 and CDR2 sequences are NSHNY and SYGAGN. CDR3 residues: CASSEDRGRQNSDYTF. CDR3 bases read: TGTGCCAGCAGTGAGGACAGGGGGCGTCAAAACTCC.

The sample holds a few counts of this clone. Genes here carry mouse names. Read data end 4 residues before the CDR3 end; the end is taken from the germline J gene. V and J are TRBV13-1 and TRBJ2-5; TRBD1 aligns across 11 bases. The CDR3 extends over 18 amino acids. Germline CDR1 is NSHNY and CDR2 is SYGAGN. V shed 1 base and J 2 bases; nucleotides not matched to a gene: 9. The DNA read from the CDR3 is TGTGCCAGCAGTGATTTGGGGGGCGGGACAGGGGGCCAAGAC. Translating it yields CASSDLGGGTGGQD. The CDR3 reads in full as CASSDLGGGTGGQDTQYF.

Comments on this clone: Genes and germline are mouse. This CDR3 is CASSETTDSDYTF. The CDR3 DNA, read in part, is TGTGCCAGCAGTGAAACGACAGACTCC. The rearrangement links TRBV13-1 to TRBJ1-2, with D possibly TRBD1 on 5 matching bases. The read stops 4 residues short of the end of the CDR3; the missing end is completed from the germline J gene. V lost 2 bases to trimming and J lost 3 bases, with 8 bases between them. CDR3 size: 13 residues. CDR1 and CDR2 from the germline V gene are NSHNY and SYGAGN.

This clone was observed a few times. Any gene name here is a mouse gene name. The CDR3 end is not reached by the read, which stops 3 residues before it; the germline J gene fills it in. The J gene is TRBJ1-6, the V gene TRBV13-1, with TRBD1 matching over 7 bases. TRBJ1-6 belongs to the ORF category, with a function that is uncertain. From germline, CDR1 is NSHNY and CDR2 SYGAGN. This CDR3 region has 14 residues. Trimming at V came to 4 bases and at J to 7 bases, leaving 5 bases not matched to a gene. CDR3 sequence reads: CASSPSGGNSPLYF. CDR3 DNA (partial): TGTGCCAGCAGTCCGTCAGGGGGGAATTCGCCC.

With respect to this clone: Genes and germline are mouse. Read coverage stops 4 residues before the CDR3 terminus; the germline J gene supplies the remainder. The chain has TRBV13-3 and TRBJ2-2, with TRBD2 as a possible D gene (6 bases). CDR3 length equals 17 residues. The germline gives CDR1 NNHDY, CDR2 SYVADS. Between the trimmed V and J ends, which lost 0 bases and 0 bases, there was a span of 12 bases. CDR3 loop: CASSDARGTSNTGQLYF. Incomplete CDR3 DNA: TGTGCCAGCAGTGATGCAAGAGGGACTTCAAACACCGGG.

This clone was counted a few times. Gene names are the mouse ones. Read data end 4 residues before the CDR3 end; the end is taken from the germline J gene. This rearrangement joins TRBV13-1 to TRBJ2-3; tentatively, D is TRBD1 (5 bases). Germline V gene sequence: CDR1 NSHNY, CDR2 SYGAGN. The CDR3 has 14 residues. V was trimmed by 4 bases and J by 2 bases, leaving 11 bases between them. The part of the CDR3 DNA that was read is TGTGCCAGCAGTTCGCAGGGCGATGCAGAA. Translation: CASSSQGDAE. The whole CDR3 sequence is CASSSQGDAETLYF.

Remarks on this clone: Genes and germline are mouse. From the germline J gene comes the end of the CDR3, since the read stops 3 residues before it. The chain joins TRBV1 to TRBJ1-6, with a tentative D call TRBD1 (6 bases). TRBJ1-6 belongs to the ORF category, with a function that is uncertain. V lost 0 bases and J 1 base, leaving 10 bases between the germline ends. This CDR3 spans 17 amino acids. Per the germline V gene, CDR1 is NSQYPW and CDR2 is LRSPGD (reference sequence). CDR3 residues: CTCSADWGASYNSPLYF. The part of the CDR3 DNA that was read is TGCACCTGCAGTGCAGATTGGGGGGCCTCCTATAATTCGCCC.

Turning to this clone: Germline and genes: mouse. The sequence runs out 4 residues before the end of the CDR3; the remainder is reconstructed from the germline J gene. The sample contains more than one DNA sequence encoding this CDR3. The chain has TRBV1 and TRBJ2-1; a possible D gene is TRBD2 (7 bases). Trimming shortened V by 2 bases and J by 0 bases, and 8 bases separated the two germline ends. This CDR3 has 15 amino acids. CDR1 is NSQYPW and CDR2 is LRSPGD in the germline V gene (reference sequence). The CDR3 here is CTCSALGANYAEQFF. CDR3 bases read: TGCACCTGCAGTGCACTGGGGGCTAACTATGCT.

With regard to this clone: Gene names follow the mouse nomenclature. Read data end 4 residues before the CDR3 end; the end is taken from the germline J gene. This sequence joins TRBV13-2 and TRBJ1-1; D perhaps matches TRBD1 (5 bases). This CDR3 region has 13 residues. Germline V gene sequence: CDR1 NNHNN, CDR2 SYGAGS (reference sequence). V was trimmed by 3 bases and J by 1 base, leaving 7 bases between them. The CDR3 here is CASGGTINTEVFF. The CDR3 DNA, read in part, is TGTGCCAGCGGTGGGACAATAAACACA.

This clone turned up a few times. Gene labels here are mouse ones. Read sequence stops 4 residues before the CDR3 end, and the germline J gene provides the missing end. The same CDR3 is also encoded by other DNA sequences in this sample. The chain has TRBV17 and TRBJ1-1, with D possibly being TRBD1 (6 bases). The length of the CDR3 is 14 residues. V lost 3 bases to trimming and J lost 0 bases, with 8 bases between them. In germline, CDR1 is MNHDT, CDR2 YYDKIL. The CDR3 bases that were read are TGTGCTAGCAGTAGGGACAGTGCAAACACA. It translates to CASSRDSANT. The full CDR3 reads CASSRDSANTEVFF.